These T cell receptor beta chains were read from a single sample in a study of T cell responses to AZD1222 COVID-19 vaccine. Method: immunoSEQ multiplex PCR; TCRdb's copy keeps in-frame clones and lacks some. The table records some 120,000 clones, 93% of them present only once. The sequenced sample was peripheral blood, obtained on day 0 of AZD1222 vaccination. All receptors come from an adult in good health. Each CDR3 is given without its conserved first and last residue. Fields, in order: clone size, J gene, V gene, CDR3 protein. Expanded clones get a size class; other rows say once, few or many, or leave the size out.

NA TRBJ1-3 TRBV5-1 ASSFGDTGSSGNTIY
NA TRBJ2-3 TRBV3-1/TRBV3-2 ASSQRGPDTDTQY
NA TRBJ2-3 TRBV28 ASSLGVDTQY
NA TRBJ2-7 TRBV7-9 ASSLGQGSNEQY
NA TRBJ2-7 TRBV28 ASSSLTEGLNAYEQY
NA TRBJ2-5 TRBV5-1 ASSSTGLGRGETQY
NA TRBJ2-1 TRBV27 ASSIAGDEQF
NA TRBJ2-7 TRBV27 ASSLDRATYEQY
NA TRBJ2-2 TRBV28 ASSLDWNTGELF
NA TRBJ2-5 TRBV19 ASSTRAGTGGLETQY
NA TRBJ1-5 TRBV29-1 SVAGLGQPQH
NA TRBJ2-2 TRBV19 ASSIAYGRAAGELF
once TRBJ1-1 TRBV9 ASSATPYPFVDREAF
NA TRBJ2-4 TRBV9 ASSPEDSENIQY
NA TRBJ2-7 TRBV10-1 ASSDGNSRGHYEQY
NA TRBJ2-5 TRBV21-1 ASSKVDEELETQY
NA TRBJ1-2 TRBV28 ASSLSGSYGYT
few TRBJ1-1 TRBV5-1 ASNQQGGSTEAF
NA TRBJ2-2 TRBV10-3 AISESEREPPGELF
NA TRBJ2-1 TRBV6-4 ASSAAEGSNEQF
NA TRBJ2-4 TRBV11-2 ASTFSKTTTGNIQY
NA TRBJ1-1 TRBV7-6 ASSLEVGGWNTEAF
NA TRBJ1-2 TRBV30 AWSLPEGYT
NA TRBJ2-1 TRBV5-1 ASSLGAGLAGVNEQF
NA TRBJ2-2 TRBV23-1 ASSQSSSRIGGELF
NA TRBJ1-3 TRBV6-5 ASRLAGNTIY
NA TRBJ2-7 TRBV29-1 SVGGSNYEQY
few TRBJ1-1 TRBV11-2 ASSLVWGGEAF
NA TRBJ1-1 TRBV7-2 ASSFYRERPEAF
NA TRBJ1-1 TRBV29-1 SGARVVNTEAF
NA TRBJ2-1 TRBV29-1 SVEGGGSGYNEQF
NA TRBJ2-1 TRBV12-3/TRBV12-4 ASSFGSYNEQF
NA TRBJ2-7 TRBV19 ASSIADRALYEQY
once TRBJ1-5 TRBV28 ASSLGGTVDQPQH
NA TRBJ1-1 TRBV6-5 ASSGTEYTEAF
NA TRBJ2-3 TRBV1 TSSQGGVDIVGTDTQY
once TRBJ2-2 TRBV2 ASSAGRRELF
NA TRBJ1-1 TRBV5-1 ASSSHGTGNTEAF
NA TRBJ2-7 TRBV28 ASTQLGGVGSYEQY
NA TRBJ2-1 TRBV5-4 ASSRLAGVTSRGNEQF
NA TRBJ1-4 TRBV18 ASSAGTGGFSEKLF
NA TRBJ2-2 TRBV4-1 ASSQWGYTGELF
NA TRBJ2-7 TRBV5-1 ASSPLGSGSGYEQY
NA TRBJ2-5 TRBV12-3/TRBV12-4 ASSNRGQETQY
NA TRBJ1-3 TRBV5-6 ASSLWGARSNTIY
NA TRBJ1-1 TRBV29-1 SVGSTSTEYAPEAF
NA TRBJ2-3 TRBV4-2 ASSLWTSGDTQY